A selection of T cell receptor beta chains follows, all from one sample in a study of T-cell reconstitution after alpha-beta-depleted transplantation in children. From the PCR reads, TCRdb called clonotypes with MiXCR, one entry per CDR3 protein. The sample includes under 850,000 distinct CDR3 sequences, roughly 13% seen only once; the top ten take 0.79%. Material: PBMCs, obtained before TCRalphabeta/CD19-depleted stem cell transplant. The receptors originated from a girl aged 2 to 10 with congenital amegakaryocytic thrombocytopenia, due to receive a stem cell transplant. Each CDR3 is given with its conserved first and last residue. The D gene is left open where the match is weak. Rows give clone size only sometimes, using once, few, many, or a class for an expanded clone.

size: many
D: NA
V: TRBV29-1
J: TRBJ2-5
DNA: TGCAGCGTTCACCCCGGCGTTAGCGGAAAAGAGACCCAGTACTTC
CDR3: CSVHPGVSGKETQYF

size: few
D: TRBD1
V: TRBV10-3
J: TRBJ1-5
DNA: TGTGCCATCAGTGAGTTCCCCCATGGACAGGGGGCTGATCAGCCCCAGCATTTT
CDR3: CAISEFPHGQGADQPQHF

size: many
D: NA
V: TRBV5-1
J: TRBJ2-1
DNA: TGCGCCAGCGGTACAGGGCGGCGCGATGAGCAGTTCTTC
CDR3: CASGTGRRDEQFF

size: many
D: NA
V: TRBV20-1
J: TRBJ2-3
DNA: TGCAGTGCTAGAGATTGGACTAATCCTAGCACAGATACGCAGTATTTT
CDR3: CSARDWTNPSTDTQYF

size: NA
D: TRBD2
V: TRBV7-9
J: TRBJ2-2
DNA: TGTGCCAGCAGCTTAGCAGCGGGAGGCCCCGGGGAGCTGTTTTTT
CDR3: CASSLAAGGPGELFF

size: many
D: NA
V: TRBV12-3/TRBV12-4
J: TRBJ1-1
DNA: TGTGCCCAGCGACAAGACCTGGGCACTGAAGCTTTCTTT
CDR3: CAQRQDLGTEAFF

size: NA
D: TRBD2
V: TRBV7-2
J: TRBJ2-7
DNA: TGTGCCAGCAGGTCTACTAGCGGGCCCTCCTACGAGCAGTACTTC
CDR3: CASRSTSGPSYEQYF

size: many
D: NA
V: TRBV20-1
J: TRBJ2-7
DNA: TGCAGTGCTAGTGGTGACTCTTACTACGAGCAGTACTTC
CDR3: CSASGDSYYEQYF

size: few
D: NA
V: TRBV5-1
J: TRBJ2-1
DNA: TGCGCCAGCAGCCCGCCCCCCTTGGGCTCCTACAATGAGCAGTTCTTC
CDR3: CASSPPPLGSYNEQFF

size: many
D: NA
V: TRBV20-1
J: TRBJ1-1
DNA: TGCAGTGCTACCCGCTCAGGGCCGCTGTTT
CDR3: CSATRSGPLF

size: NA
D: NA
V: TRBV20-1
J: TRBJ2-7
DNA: TGCAGTGCTAGAGGTTTGGATTACGAGCAGTACTTC
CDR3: CSARGLDYEQYF

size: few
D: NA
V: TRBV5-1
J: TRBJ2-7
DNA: TGCGCCAGCAGCCCGGGATACTACGAGCAGTACTTC
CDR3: CASSPGYYEQYF

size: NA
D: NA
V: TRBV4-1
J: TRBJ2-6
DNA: TGCGCCAGCAGCCAAGTTGCACTGATACTCGGTGGGGCCAACGTCCTGACTTTC
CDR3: CASSQVALILGGANVLTF

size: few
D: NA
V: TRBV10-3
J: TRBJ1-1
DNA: TGTGCCATCAGTGAGGAGGGGGGAGGGTACACTGAAGCTTTCTTT
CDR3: CAISEEGGGYTEAFF

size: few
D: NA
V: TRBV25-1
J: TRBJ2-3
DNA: TGTGCCAGCAGAGCGGGCTTCACAGATACGCAGTATTTT
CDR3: CASRAGFTDTQYF

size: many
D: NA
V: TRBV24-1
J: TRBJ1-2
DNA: TGTGCCACCAGTGAGCGGCCCTTTAACTATGGCTACACCTTC
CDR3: CATSERPFNYGYTF

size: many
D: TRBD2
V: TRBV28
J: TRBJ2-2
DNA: TGTGCCAGCATTATAGCGGGAGCGTCAACCGGGGAGCTGTTTTTT
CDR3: CASIIAGASTGELFF

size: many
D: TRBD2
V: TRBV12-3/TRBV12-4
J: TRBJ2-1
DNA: TGTGCCAGCAGTTTTTTTGTTTTCGGGACTAGCGGGGCAAATGAGCAGTTCTTC
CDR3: CASSFFVFGTSGANEQFF

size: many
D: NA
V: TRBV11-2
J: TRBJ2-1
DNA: TGTGCCAGCAGCTCCCGACTAGGGGGTCTAGCTTCCAATGAGCAGTTCTTC
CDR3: CASSSRLGGLASNEQFF

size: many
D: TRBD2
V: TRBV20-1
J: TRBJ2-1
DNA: TGCAGTGCTAGAGGGATAGCGGGAGGGTCCTACAATGAGCAGTTCTTC
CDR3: CSARGIAGGSYNEQFF

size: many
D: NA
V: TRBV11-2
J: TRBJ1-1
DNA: TGTGCCAGCAGCTTAGTTAGTAATGAAGCTTTCTTT
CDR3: CASSLVSNEAFF

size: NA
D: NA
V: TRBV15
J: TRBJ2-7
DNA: TGTGCCACCAGCAGAGGAGTGTCCGTGGGCGAGCAGTACTTC
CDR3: CATSRGVSVGEQYF

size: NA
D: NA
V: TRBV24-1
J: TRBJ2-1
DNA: TGTGCCACCAGTGATGGGGTACGGGGCAATGAGCAGTTCTTC
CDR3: CATSDGVRGNEQFF

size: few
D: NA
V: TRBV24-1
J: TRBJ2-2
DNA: TGTGCCACCAGTGATTTGCCTACCGCCTCGGGACACCCGAACACCGGGGAGCTGTTTTTT
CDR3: CATSDLPTASGHPNTGELFF

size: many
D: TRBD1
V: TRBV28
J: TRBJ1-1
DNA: TGTGCCAGCAGTTCCACAGGGGCCACTGAAGCTTTCTTT
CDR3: CASSSTGATEAFF

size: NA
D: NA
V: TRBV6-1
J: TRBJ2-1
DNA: TGTGCCAGCAGGAACCTGGAAGCAGGCTCCTACAATGAGCAGTTCTTC
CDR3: CASRNLEAGSYNEQFF

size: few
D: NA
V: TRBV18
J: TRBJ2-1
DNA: TGTGCCAGCTCACCCCCGGCGCAAAGCTCCTACAATGAGCAGTTCTTC
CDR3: CASSPPAQSSYNEQFF

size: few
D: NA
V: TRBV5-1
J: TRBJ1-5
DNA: TGCGCCAGCAGCACCGGACAGTACGGTCAGCCCCAGCATTTT
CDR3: CASSTGQYGQPQHF

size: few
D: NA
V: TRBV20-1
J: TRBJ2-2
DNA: TGCAGTGCTAGAGCCGAAACTCGATCTGGGACCGGGGAGCTGTTTTTT
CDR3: CSARAETRSGTGELFF

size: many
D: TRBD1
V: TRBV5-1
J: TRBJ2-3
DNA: TGCGCCAGCAGCCCCGGGACAGGGACAGATACGCAGTATTTT
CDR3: CASSPGTGTDTQYF

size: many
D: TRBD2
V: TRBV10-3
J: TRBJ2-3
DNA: TGTGCCATCAGCGAGTCCGGGACTAGGACCACAGATACGCAGTATTTT
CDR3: CAISESGTRTTDTQYF

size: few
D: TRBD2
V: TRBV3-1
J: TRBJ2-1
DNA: TGTGCCAGCAGCCAGACCCACATAATCGGGACTAGCGGGAGCCACAATGAGCAGTTCTTC
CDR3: CASSQTHIIGTSGSHNEQFF

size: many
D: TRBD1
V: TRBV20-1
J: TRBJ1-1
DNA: TGCAGTGCTAGTCCGACAGGGGGGTATAAGACTGAAGCTTTCTTT
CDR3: CSASPTGGYKTEAFF

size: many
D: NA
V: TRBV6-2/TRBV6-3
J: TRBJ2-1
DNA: TGTGCCAGCTCTCGACTCAATGAGCAGTTCTTC
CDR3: CASSRLNEQFF

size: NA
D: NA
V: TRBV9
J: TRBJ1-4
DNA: TGTGCCAGCAGCGTAGGAGTGACAACTAATGAAAAACTGTTTTTT
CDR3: CASSVGVTTNEKLFF

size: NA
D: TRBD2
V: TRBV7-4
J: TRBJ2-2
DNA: TGTGCCAGCAGCTGGATTAGCGGGAGAGACACCGGGGAGCTGTTTTTT
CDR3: CASSWISGRDTGELFF

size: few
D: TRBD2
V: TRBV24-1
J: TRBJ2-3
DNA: TGTGCCACCAGTGATGAAGCGGGAGGGCCGGATACGCAGTATTTT
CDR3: CATSDEAGGPDTQYF

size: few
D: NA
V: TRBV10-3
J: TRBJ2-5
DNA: TGTGCCATCAGTAATAGCCAAGAGACCCAGTACTTC
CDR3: CAISNSQETQYF

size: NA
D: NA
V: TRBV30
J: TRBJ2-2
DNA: TGTGCCTGGAGTGTTGTAAGCCGGGAGCTGTTTTTT
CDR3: CAWSVVSRELFF

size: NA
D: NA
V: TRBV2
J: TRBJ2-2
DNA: TGTGCCAGCAGTGACCCCAGGGGCCCGCAGGAGGAGCTGTTTTTT
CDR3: CASSDPRGPQEELFF

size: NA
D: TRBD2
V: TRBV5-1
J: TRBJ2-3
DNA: TGCGCCAGCAGCTTGGGACTAGCAGAGATCACAGATACGCAGTATTTT
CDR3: CASSLGLAEITDTQYF

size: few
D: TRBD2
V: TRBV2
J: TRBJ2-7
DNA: TGTGCCAGCAGAAGGGTGACTAGCGGTAACCTCCTACACGAGCAGTACTTC
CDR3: CASRRVTSGNLLHEQYF

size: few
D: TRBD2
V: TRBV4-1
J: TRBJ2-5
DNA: TGCGCCAGCAGCCAAGAGGGGACTAGCGGGGGGCGAGAGACCCAGTACTTC
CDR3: CASSQEGTSGGRETQYF

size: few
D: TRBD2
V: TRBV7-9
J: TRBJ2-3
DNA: TGTGCCAGCAGCGCCGGACTAGCCCGCACAGATACGCAGTATTTT
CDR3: CASSAGLARTDTQYF

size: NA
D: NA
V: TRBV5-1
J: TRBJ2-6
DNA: TGCGCCAGCAGCGTACTTCCGGGAATCCCCGGGGCCAACGTCCTGACTTTC
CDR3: CASSVLPGIPGANVLTF

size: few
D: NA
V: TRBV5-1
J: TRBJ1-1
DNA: TGCGCCAGCAGCCCAACTCAGGGATTTGGCTCTGAAGCTTTCTTT
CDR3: CASSPTQGFGSEAFF

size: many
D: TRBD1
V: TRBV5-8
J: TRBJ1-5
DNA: TGTGCCAGCAGCTCCCGGGACAGGCGCAATCAGCCCCAGCATTTT
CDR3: CASSSRDRRNQPQHF

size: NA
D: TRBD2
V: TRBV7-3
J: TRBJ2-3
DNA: TGTGCCAGCAGCCTTACTAGCGTTGGAGATACGCAGTATTTT
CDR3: CASSLTSVGDTQYF

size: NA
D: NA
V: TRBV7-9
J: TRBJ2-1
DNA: TGTGCCAGCAGCATAGGCGGGACTGAGCAGTTCTTC
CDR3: CASSIGGTEQFF

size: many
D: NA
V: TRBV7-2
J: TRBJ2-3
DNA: TGTGCCAGCAGCTTAGTTCGGGGTCCAGATACGCAGTATTTT
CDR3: CASSLVRGPDTQYF

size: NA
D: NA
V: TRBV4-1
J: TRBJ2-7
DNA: TGCGCCCGCAGCCAAGATTGGAGGCGGACCAACTCCTACGAGCAGTACTTC
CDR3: CARSQDWRRTNSYEQYF

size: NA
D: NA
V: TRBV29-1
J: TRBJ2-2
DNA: TGCAGCGTTGAAGATAGATTAAACACCGGGGAGCTGTTTTTT
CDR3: CSVEDRLNTGELFF

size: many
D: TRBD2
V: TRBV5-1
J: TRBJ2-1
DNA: TGCGCCAGCAGCAATCCGGCTAGCGGATACAATGAGCAGTTCTTC
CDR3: CASSNPASGYNEQFF

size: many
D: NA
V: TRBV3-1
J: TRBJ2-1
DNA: TGTGCCAGCAGCCAAGAATTAGAGACATACTACAATGAGCAGTTCTTC
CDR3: CASSQELETYYNEQFF

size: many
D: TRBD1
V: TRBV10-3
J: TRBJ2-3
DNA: TGTGCCATCAGTGAGCCCGGGACAGGGGACACAGATACGCAGTATTTT
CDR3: CAISEPGTGDTDTQYF